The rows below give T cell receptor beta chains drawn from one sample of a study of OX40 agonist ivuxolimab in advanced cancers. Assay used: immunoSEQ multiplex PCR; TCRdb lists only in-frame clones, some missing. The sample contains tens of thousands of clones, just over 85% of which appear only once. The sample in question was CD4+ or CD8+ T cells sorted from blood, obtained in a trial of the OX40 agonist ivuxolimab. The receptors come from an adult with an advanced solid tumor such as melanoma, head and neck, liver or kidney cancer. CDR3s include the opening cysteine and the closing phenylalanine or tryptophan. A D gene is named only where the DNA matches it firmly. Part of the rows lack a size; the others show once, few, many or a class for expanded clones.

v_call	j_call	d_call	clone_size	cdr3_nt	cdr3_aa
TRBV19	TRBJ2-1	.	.	TGTGCCAGTAGTATAGGAGAGTGGATCAATTCTGAGCAGTTCTTC	CASSIGEWINSEQFF
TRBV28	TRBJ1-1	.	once	TGTGCCAGCAGTTTATCGTCAGGGTTTCCTGAAGCTTTCTTT	CASSLSSGFPEAFF
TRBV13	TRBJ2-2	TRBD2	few	TGTGCCAGCAGCTTTGGGACTAGCGTGTCCGGGGAGCTGTTTTTT	CASSFGTSVSGELFF
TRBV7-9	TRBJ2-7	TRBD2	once	TGTGCCAGCAGCTTAGGCGGCGGGAGGGCCGTCTACGAGCAGTACTTC	CASSLGGGRAVYEQYF
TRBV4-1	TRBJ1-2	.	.	TGCGCCAGCAGAGGCATGAGGAACTATGGCTACACCTTC	CASRGMRNYGYTF
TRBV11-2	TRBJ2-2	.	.	TGTGCCAGCAGCTTGGCGGGGCACGCCGGGGAGCTGTTTTTT	CASSLAGHAGELFF
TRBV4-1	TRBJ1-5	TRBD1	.	TGCGCCAGCAGCCAAGGGACAGGGGGGGATCAGCCCCAGCATTTT	CASSQGTGGDQPQHF
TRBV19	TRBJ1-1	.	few	TGTGCCAGTAGTCCAGAGAAATTGAACACTGAAGCTTTCTTT	CASSPEKLNTEAFF
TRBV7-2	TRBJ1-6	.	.	TGTGCCAGCCGAAGAAGCTCCTATAATTCACCCCTCCACTTT	CASRRSSYNSPLHF
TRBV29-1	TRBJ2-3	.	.	TGCAGCGTTGAGGGTCTGGGAACAGGAGGGAGCACAGATACGCAGTATTTT	CSVEGLGTGGSTDTQYF
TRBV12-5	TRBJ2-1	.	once	TGTGCTAGTGGTTTGAACGGGAACAATGAGCAGTTCTTC	CASGLNGNNEQFF
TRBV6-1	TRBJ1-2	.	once	TGTGCCAGCAGTGAAGCGTGGCAGGGGATTGGGTATGGCTACACCTTC	CASSEAWQGIGYGYTF
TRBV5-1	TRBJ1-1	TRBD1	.	TGCGCCAGCAGCTCGGAACAGGGGTTGGAGGCTTTCTTT	CASSSEQGLEAFF
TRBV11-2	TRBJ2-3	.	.	TGTGCCAGCAGCTTAGAGTCCTGGGGGGACACAGATACGCAGTATTTT	CASSLESWGDTDTQYF
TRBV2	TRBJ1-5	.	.	TGTGCCAGCAGTGAATGGGGAGGCAATCAGCCCCAGCATTTT	CASSEWGGNQPQHF
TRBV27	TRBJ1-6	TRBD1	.	TGTGCCAGCAGGCCGGGACAGGGGCTAAATTCACCCCTCCACTTT	CASRPGQGLNSPLHF
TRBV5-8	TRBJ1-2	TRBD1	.	TGTGCCAGCAGCTTGCCCCGGGACAGGAACGGTTATCGAGGCTACACCTTC	CASSLPRDRNGYRGYTF
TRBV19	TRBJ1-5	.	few	TGTGCCAGTAGTAGGGAACAGGGTCCAAATCAGCCCCAGCATTTT	CASSREQGPNQPQHF
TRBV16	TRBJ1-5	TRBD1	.	TGTGCCAGCAGCCAGGGACAGGGTCGAATTAGCAATCAGCCCCAGCATTTT	CASSQGQGRISNQPQHF
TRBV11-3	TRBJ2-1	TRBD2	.	TGTGCCAGCATGTCGGGACTAGCGGGTGCTAACAATGAGCAGTTCTTC	CASMSGLAGANNEQFF
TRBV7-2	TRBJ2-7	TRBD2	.	TGTGCCAGCAGGAAGAGCGGGGTATACGAGCAGTACTTC	CASRKSGVYEQYF
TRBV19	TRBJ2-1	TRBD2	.	TGTGCCAGTAGTCGACTAGCGTCCAATGAGCAGTTCTTC	CASSRLASNEQFF
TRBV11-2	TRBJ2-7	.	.	TGTGCCAGCAGCTTAGACCGGGAACGGGGCTACGAGCAGTACTTC	CASSLDRERGYEQYF
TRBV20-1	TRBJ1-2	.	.	TGCAGTGCTATGATCTTTGGCTACACCTTC	CSAMIFGYTF
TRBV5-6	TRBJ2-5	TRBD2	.	TGTGCCAGCAGCTTGTACAGCGGGGGGGCCGGGGAGACCCAGTACTTC	CASSLYSGGAGETQYF
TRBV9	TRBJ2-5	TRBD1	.	TGTGCCAGCAGCGTAGGAAGGGGACGACAGGGGATAGAGACCCAGTACTTC	CASSVGRGRQGIETQYF
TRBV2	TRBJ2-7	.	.	TGTGCCAGCGGCACCTACGAGCAGTACTTC	CASGTYEQYF
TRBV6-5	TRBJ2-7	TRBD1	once	TGTGCCAGCAGTTGGGGACAGGGACAGTACTTC	CASSWGQGQYF
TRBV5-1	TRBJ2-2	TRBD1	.	TGCGCCAGCAGCTTCGAGACAGGGCTCGGGGAGCTGTTTTTT	CASSFETGLGELFF
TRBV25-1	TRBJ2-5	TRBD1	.	TGTGCCAGCAGCACTGACAGGGTCCAAGAGACCCAGTACTTC	CASSTDRVQETQYF
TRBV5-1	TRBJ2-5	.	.	TGCGCCAGCAGCCCGGCCCCCTGGGATCAAGAGACCCAGTACTTC	CASSPAPWDQETQYF
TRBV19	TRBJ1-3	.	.	TGTGCCAGTACCGAGAGCTCTGGAAACACCATATATTTT	CASTESSGNTIYF
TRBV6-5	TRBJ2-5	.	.	TGTGCCAGTTCAGGAGGGGGAAGGGGGCAAGAGACCCAGTACTTC	CASSGGGRGQETQYF
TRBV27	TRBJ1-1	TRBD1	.	TGTGCCAGCAGCACAACAGGGGGCTCAAGGTGGGCTACGGACACTGAAGCTTTCTTT	CASSTTGGSRWATDTEAFF
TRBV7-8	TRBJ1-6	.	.	TGTGCCAGCAGCTTGGGGGTCGGGAATTCACCCCTCCACTTT	CASSLGVGNSPLHF
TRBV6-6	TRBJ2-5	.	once	TGTGCCAGCAGACCCGGGACCCTCGACGAGACCCAGTACTTC	CASRPGTLDETQYF
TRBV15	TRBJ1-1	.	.	TGTGCCACCAGCAGAGAAGGGGGTATGAACACTGAAGCTTTCTTT	CATSREGGMNTEAFF
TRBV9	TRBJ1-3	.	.	TGTGCCAGCAGCGCAGGGACCGTCATCTCTGGAAACACCATATATTTT	CASSAGTVISGNTIYF
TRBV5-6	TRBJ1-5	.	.	TGTGCCAGCAGCTGGGGGGGAGATTATACTAATCAGCCCCAGCATTTT	CASSWGGDYTNQPQHF
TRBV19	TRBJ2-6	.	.	TGTGCCGCGAAAGTCTCTCCCGGGGCCAACGTCCTGACTTTC	CAAKVSPGANVLTF
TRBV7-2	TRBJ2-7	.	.	TGTGCCAGCAGCGGAGCCGTGGGTTACGAGCAGTACTTC	CASSGAVGYEQYF
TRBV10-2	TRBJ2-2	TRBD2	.	TGCGCCAGCAGTCAAGCTGGACTAGCGGGAGTTGCCGGGGAGCTGTTTTTT	CASSQAGLAGVAGELFF
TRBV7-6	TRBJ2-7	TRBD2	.	TGTGCCAGCAGCCCGGGAGGGCGGTCCTACGAGCAGTACTTC	CASSPGGRSYEQYF
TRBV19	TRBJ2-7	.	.	TGTGCCACGAGGGAGGCACGGAGTACCTACGAGCAGTACTTC	CATREARSTYEQYF
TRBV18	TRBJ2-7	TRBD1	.	TGTGCCAGCTCACCAGACGCAGGGGGTGAGCAGTACTTC	CASSPDAGGEQYF
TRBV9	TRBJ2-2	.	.	TGTGCTAGCAGCGCAGGGAACGTAAACACCGGGGAGCTGTTTTTT	CASSAGNVNTGELFF
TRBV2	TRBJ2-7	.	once	TGTGCCAGCAGTGTCAGATCAGCGGGTAATGACGAGCAGTACTTC	CASSVRSAGNDEQYF
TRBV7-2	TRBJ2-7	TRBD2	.	TGTGCCAGCAGCCTTAGCGGGGGGGCCTACGAGCAGTACTTC	CASSLSGGAYEQYF
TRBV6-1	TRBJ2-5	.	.	TGTGCCAGCAGTGAAGTGGCCCTGATCCAAGAGACCCAGTACTTC	CASSEVALIQETQYF
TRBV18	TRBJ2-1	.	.	TGTGCCAGCTCACCTAGGGGGTCCGTGTACAATGAGCAGTTCTTC	CASSPRGSVYNEQFF
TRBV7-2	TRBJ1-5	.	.	TGTGCCAGCAGCTTAACTGCGCAGGGTGTACAGCCCCAGCATTTT	CASSLTAQGVQPQHF
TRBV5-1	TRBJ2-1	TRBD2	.	TGCGCCAGCAGCTTGGGTGATAGCGGGAGAGGGGGCTACAATGAGCAGTTCTTC	CASSLGDSGRGGYNEQFF
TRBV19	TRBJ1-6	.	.	TGTGCCAGTAGCCTACAGGGAAGCCGGTCACCCCTCCACTTT	CASSLQGSRSPLHF
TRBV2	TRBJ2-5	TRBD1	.	TGTGCCAGCGTCAGGGGACAGGCGCAAGAGACCCAGTACTTC	CASVRGQAQETQYF